The present entry profiles one T cell receptor (beta chain) with its context. Its antigen is as yet unknown. The data belong to a study of PD-1 blockade in mismatch repair-deficient tumors. Study context: Enrolled about 2013-2016, patients had progressing, pretreated mismatch repair-deficient cancers of 12 types.

The CDR3 length is 14 residues. Germline lookup yields CDR1 SGHNT and CDR2 YENEEA. V lost 4 bases, J lost 7 bases, and 13 bases lay in between. Profiled with immunoSEQ multiplex PCR; TCRdb holds only in-frame clones, not every one. The profile shows over 100,000 clones, 60% to 85% of them singletons. Whole-study results and caveats: Tumor-resident clones, often absent from pretreatment blood, expanded after pembrolizumab and then contracted.

This rearrangement joins TRBV11-3 to TRBJ1-4; no clear D. The source material was peripheral blood, sampled approximately 14 months after starting pembrolizumab. This TCR was sampled from an adult with mismatch repair-deficient cancer. The CDR3 is CASSSPQSGEKLFF. CDR3 nucleotides: TGTGCCAGCAGCTCACCCCAGTCAGGTGAAAAACTGTTTTTT.